These 15 T cell receptor beta chains originate from one sample sequenced in a study of spatial heterogeneity in lung cancer. Study outcomes and limitations: Counts that tracked tumor mutation counts were those of expanded intratumoral alpha and beta TCRs.

For these receptors, no antigen is known. Indicated time point: sample taken at primary tumor resection. Using its own MiXCR run on the 5' RACE reads, TCRdb lists one record per CDR3 protein. The sample yields fewer than 8,500 distinct CDR3 sequences, under 7.5% seen once. Sequencing was performed on lung tumor tissue, taken at surgery. Receptor source: a female donor with early-stage non-small cell lung cancer.

This clonotype qualifies as medium-sized. With the library built for alpha chains, this beta chain is off target and its frequency is not meaningful. V and J are TRBV29-1 and TRBJ2-1; D might be TRBD2 (5 bases). V was cut by 8 bases and J by 10 bases, with 15 bases left in between. The CDR3 totals 11 residues. From germline, CDR1 is SQVTM and CDR2 ANQGSEA. CDR3 region: CSLRGHQEQFF. In DNA, the CDR3 is TGCAGCTTAAGAGGGCACCAGGAGCAGTTCTTC.

By sample fraction, this clonotype is medium-sized (0.01 to 0.1%). Since it is a stray read in a library aimed at alpha chains, this beta chain has a size that is not meaningful. In DNA form, the CDR3 reads TGTGCCAGCAAGAGGCCGGGAGTCACTGAAGCTTTCTTT. It is translated as CASKRPGVTEAFF. The chain combines TRBV3-1 with TRBJ1-1; no reliable D call. V lost 7 bases, J lost 4 bases, and 13 bases lay in between. The CDR3 is 13 amino acids. From germline, CDR1 is LGHDT and CDR2 YNNKEL (reference sequence).

Many counts were recorded for this clonotype. This beta chain is an unintended read in a library built for alpha chains; its size means little. V usage is TRBV11-2 and J usage is TRBJ1-1, with D perhaps matching TRBD1 (6 bases). V was clipped by 0 bases and J by 3 bases, with 8 bases between them. The CDR3 is 14 residues long. Germline V gives CDR1 SGHAT, CDR2 FQNNGV. CDR3 amino acids: CASSLDGQYTEAFF. CDR3 bases: TGTGCCAGCAGCTTAGACGGACAGTACACTGAAGCTTTCTTT.

Comments on this clonotype: This beta chain lies outside the target of a library built for alpha chains; its clone size means little. The chain combines TRBV25-1 with TRBJ2-1; D unresolved. Germline V gene sequence: CDR1 MGHDK, CDR2 SYGVNS. V was trimmed by 1 base and J by 0 bases, leaving 19 bases between them. The CDR3 length is 19 residues. The CDR3 region is CASSESGNRVRSSYNEQFF. The CDR3 DNA sequence: TGTGCCAGCAGTGAATCTGGGAATAGAGTAAGAAGCTCCTACAATGAGCAGTTCTTC.

This clonotype came up many times. This beta chain is a stray sequence in a library constructed for alpha chains; its clone size is not meaningful. The V call is TRBV19, the J call TRBJ2-7, with 7 nucleotides matching TRBD1. The V segment lost 6 bases and the J segment 3 bases; nucleotides outside the gene matches: 8. This CDR3 has 14 residues. Germline V CDR1 and CDR2: LNHDA, SQIVND (reference sequence). The CDR3 sequence: CASSPGQNNYEQYF. DNA for the CDR3: TGTGCCAGTAGCCCGGGACAGAATAACTACGAGCAGTACTTC.

In its sample, this clonotype ranks as medium-sized. This beta chain turned up in a library designed for alpha chains; as an off-target read, its abundance says little. The chain joins TRBV7-9 to TRBJ2-2; D is undetermined. The CDR3 extends over 14 amino acids. Trimming pared 2 bases from V and 8 bases from J, leaving 12 bases between. Germline V gene data show CDR1 as SEHNR and CDR2 as FQNEAQ (reference sequence). The CDR3 protein is CASSLSGVTGELFF. The CDR3 DNA follows: TGTGCCAGCAGCTTATCGGGTGTCACGGGGGAGCTGTTTTTT.

This clonotype was counted ten times or more. The library was designed around alpha chains, so this beta chain is a stray read whose abundance carries little weight. The chain is built from TRBV9 and TRBJ1-4; the D gene is possibly TRBD1 (5 bases). The CDR3 contains 15 residues. Looked up from germline, CDR1 is SGDLS and CDR2 is YYNGEE. V dropped 2 bases and J dropped 8 bases, with 16 bases sitting between them. The CDR3 DNA reads TGTGCCAGCAGCGTGAGCTCCCAGGGAAACGAAAAACTGTTTTTT. It specifies CASSVSSQGNEKLFF.

This clonotype was counted ten times or more. This beta chain came through as a stray read in a library set up for alpha chains, and its size says little. V and J are TRBV5-4 and TRBJ1-4; maybe TRBD1 (5 bases). Germline loops: CDR1 SGHNT, CDR2 YYREEE (reference sequence). Trimming left V 2 bases short and J 8 bases short, with 7 bases between. The CDR3 consists of 12 residues. CDR3 loop: CASSLWGEKLFF. The DNA for the CDR3 is TGTGCCAGCAGCTTATGGGGGGAAAAACTGTTTTTT.

This clonotype was recorded many times. This beta chain lies outside the target of a library built for alpha chains; its clone size means little. V gene TRBV9 combines with J gene TRBJ2-3, with 16 bases aligning to TRBD2. The junction had 6 bases not matched to a gene; V was cut back by 4 bases and J by 4 bases. Germline CDR1 reads SGDLS; CDR2 reads YYNGEE. This CDR3 comprises 17 residues. CDR3 in amino acids: CASSPGTSGRAADTQYF. The CDR3 coding sequence is TGTGCCAGCAGCCCCGGGACTAGCGGGAGGGCGGCAGATACGCAGTATTTT.

This clonotype was detected ten times or more. Because this beta chain is a stray read in a library intended to capture alpha chains, its abundance should not be given much weight. The V and J genes are TRBV14 and TRBJ1-6, with no clear D. Germline-derived CDR1 and CDR2 are SGHDN and FVKESK. This CDR3 is 15 amino acids long. V gave up 5 bases and J gave up 6 bases, with 14 bases separating them. As DNA, the CDR3 is TGTGCCAGCAGCTCCGGACGGCTACTTAATTCACCCCTCCACTTT. Its translation is CASSSGRLLNSPLHF.

Many counts were recorded for this clonotype. The library was built for alpha chains, so this beta chain is an off-target read and its size means little. The genes are TRBV30 and TRBJ1-6; the D is unclear. This CDR3 has 12 amino acids. Germline CDR1 is GTSNPN and CDR2 is SVGIG (reference sequence). The V end lost 2 bases, the J end lost 7 bases, and 6 bases lay between the germline ends. The CDR3 protein is CAWSPQNSPLHF. For the CDR3, the DNA is TGTGCCTGGAGTCCCCAAAATTCACCCCTCCACTTT.

This clonotype is deemed medium-sized. This beta chain is an unintended read in a library built for alpha chains; its size means little. The chain links TRBV27 to TRBJ2-1; 9 bases are a match to TRBD2. With 1 base clipped from V and 5 bases from J, the junction kept 6 bases outside the gene matches. Germline CDR1 reads MNHEY; CDR2 reads SMNVEV (reference sequence). The CDR3 is 16 residues long. For the CDR3, the DNA is TGTGCCAGCAGTTTATTTAGCGGGGGATTTAACAATGAGCAGTTCTTC. Its protein product is CASSLFSGGFNNEQFF.

In this sample, this clonotype is medium-sized. This beta chain is a stray sequence in a library constructed for alpha chains; its clone size is not meaningful. V and J are TRBV10-3 and TRBJ1-2; weak D call: TRBD1 (5 bases). This CDR3 has 14 amino acids. V was pared by 0 bases and J by 2 bases, with 7 bases between. Looked up from germline, CDR1 is ENHRY and CDR2 is SYGVKD. The DNA for the CDR3 is TGTGCCATCAGTGAGTCGGGGACGAACTATGGCTACACCTTC. It specifies CAISESGTNYGYTF.

This clonotype has a handful of counts. The library was built for alpha chains, so this beta chain is an off-target read and its size means little. This chain uses TRBV5-1 with TRBJ2-1; TRBD2 agrees at 10 bases. With V trimmed by 0 bases and J by 6 bases, 3 bases remained unmatched. From germline, CDR1 is SGHRS and CDR2 YFSETQ. This CDR3 spans 15 amino acids. CDR3 amino acids: CASSLEAGGRNEQFF. As DNA, the CDR3 is TGCGCCAGCAGCTTGGAAGCGGGAGGGCGCAATGAGCAGTTCTTC. Drawing the rest from reference TRBV5-1 and TRBJ2-1, the complete variable domain is KAGVTQTPRYLIKTRGQQVTLSCSPISGHRSVSWYQQTPGQGLQFLFEYFSETQRNKGNFPGRFSGRQFSNSRSEMNVSTLELGDSALYLCASSLEAGGRNEQFFGPGTRLTVL.

This clonotype was counted at least ten times. This beta chain lies outside the target of a library built for alpha chains; its clone size means little. The chain carries TRBV14 and TRBJ2-6; 7 nucleotides align to TRBD1. Losses at the gene ends were 4 bases for V and 0 bases for J; bases not matched to a gene: 3. Germline-derived CDR1 and CDR2 are SGHDN and FVKESK. The CDR3 extends over 16 amino acids. The DNA of the CDR3 is TGTGCCAGCAGCCGAGACAGGGACTCTGGGGCCAACGTCCTGACTTTC. Translating it yields CASSRDRDSGANVLTF.